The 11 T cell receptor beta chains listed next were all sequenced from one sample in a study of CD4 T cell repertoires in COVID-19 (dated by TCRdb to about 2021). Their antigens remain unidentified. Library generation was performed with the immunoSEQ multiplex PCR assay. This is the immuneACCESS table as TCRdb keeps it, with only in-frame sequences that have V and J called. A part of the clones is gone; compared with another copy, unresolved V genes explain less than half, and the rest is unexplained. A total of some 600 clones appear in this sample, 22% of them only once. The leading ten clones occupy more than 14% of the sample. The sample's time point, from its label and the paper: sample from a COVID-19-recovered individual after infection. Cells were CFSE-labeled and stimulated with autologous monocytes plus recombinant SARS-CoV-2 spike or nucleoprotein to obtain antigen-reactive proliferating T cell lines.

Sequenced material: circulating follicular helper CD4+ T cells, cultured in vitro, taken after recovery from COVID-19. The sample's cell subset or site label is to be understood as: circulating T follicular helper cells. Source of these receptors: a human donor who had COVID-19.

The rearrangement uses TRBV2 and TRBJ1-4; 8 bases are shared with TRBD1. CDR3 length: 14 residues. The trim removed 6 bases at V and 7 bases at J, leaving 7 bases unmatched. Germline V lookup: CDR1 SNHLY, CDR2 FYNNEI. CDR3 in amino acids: CASSKNRGGEKLFF. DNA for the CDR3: TGTGCCAGCAGCAAAAACAGGGGGGGTGAAAAACTGTTTTTT.

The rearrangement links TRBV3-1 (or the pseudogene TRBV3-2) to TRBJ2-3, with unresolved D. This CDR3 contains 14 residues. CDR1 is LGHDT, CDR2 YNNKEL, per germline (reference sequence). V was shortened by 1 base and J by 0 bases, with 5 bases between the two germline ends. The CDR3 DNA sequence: TGTGCCAGCAGCCAAGCTAGTAGCACAGATACGCAGTATTTT. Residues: CASSQASSTDTQYF.

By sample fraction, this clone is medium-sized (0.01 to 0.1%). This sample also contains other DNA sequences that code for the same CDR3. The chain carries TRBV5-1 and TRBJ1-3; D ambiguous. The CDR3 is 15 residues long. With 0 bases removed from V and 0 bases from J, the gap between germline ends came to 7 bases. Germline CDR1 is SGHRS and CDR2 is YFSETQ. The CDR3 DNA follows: TGCGCCAGCAGCTTGGAGGGCGGCTCTGGAAACACCATATATTTT. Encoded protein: CASSLEGGSGNTIYF.

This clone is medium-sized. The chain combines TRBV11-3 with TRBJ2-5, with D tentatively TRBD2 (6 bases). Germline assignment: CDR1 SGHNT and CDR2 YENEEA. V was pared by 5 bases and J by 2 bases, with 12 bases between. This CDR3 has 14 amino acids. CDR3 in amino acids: CASSPGGQQETQYF. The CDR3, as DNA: TGTGCCAGCAGCCCAGGAGGGCAACAAGAGACCCAGTACTTC. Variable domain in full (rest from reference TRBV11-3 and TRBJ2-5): EAGVVQSPRYKIIEKKQPVAFWCNPISGHNTLYWYLQNLGQGPELLIRYENEEAVDDSQLPKDRFSAERLKGVDSTLKIQPAELGDSAVYLCASSPGGQQETQYFGPGTRLLVL.

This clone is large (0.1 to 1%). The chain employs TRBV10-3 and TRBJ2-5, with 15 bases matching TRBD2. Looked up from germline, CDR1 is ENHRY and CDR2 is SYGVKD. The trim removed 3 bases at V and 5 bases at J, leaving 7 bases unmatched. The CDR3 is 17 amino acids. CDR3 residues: CAISDSRTSGGAETQYF. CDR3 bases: TGTGCCATCAGTGATTCCCGGACTAGCGGGGGGGCCGAGACCCAGTACTTC.

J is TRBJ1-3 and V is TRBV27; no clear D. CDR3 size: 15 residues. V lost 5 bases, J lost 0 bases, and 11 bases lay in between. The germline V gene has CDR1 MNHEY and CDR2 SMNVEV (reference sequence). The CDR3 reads CASSPTLFSGNTIYF. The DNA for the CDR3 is TGTGCCAGCAGTCCAACACTGTTCTCTGGAAACACCATATATTTT.

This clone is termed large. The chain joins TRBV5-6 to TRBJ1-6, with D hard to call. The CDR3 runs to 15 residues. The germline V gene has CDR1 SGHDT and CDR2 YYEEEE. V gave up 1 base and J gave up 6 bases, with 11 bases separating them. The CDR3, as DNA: TGTGCCAGCAGCTTGTACGGGGTTAGTAATTCACCCCTCCACTTT. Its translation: CASSLYGVSNSPLHF.

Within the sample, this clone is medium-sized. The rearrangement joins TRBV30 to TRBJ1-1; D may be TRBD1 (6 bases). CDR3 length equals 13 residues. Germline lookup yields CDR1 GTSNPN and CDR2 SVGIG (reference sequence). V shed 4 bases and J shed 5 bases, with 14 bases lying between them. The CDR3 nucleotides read TGTGCCTGGACCCGCTGGGGGGCTACTGAAGCTTTCTTT. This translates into CAWTRWGATEAFF.

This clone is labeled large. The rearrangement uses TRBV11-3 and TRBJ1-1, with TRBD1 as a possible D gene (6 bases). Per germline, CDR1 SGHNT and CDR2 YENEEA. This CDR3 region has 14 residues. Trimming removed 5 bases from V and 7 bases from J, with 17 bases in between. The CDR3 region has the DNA TGTGCCAGCAGCGGATGGGCGAGGGGGGATGAAGCTTTCTTT. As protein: CASSGWARGDEAFF.

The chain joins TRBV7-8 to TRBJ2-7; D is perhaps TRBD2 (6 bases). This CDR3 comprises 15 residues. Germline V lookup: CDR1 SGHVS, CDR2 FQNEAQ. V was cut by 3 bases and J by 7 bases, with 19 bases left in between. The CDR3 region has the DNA TGTGCCAGCAGCTTGGGGGGTGGAACCCCAGGGGAGCAGTACGTC. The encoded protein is CASSLGGGTPGEQYV.

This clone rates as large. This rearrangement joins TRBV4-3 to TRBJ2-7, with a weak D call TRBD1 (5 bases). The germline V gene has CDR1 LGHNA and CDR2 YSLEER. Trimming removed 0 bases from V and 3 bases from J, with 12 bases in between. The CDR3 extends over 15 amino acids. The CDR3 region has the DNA TGCGCCAGCAGCCAAGATTGGGCAGGGCGCTACGAGCAGTACTTC. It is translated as CASSQDWAGRYEQYF.